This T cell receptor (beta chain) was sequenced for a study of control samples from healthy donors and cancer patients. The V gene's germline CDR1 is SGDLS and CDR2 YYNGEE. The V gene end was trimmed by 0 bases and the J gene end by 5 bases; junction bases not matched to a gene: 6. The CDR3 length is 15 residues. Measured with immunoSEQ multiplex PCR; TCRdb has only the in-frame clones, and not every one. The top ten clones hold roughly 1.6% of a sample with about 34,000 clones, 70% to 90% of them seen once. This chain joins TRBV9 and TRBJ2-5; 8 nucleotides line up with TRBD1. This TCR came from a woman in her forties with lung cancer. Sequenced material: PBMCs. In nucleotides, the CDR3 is TGTGCCAGCAGCGTAGACTCAGGGGGCTGGGAGACCCAGTACTTC. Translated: CASSVDSGGWETQYF. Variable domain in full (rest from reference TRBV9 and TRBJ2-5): DSGVTQTPKHLITATGQRVTLRCSPRSGDLSVYWYQQSLDQGLQFLIQYYNGEERAKGNILERFSAQQFPDLHSELNLSSLELGDSALYFCASSVDSGGWETQYFGPGTRLLVL.